This T cell receptor beta chain came from a study of somatic mutations in cytotoxic T cells in rheumatoid arthritis. The table came from immunoSEQ multiplex PCR; TCRdb's copy has only in-frame clones and leaves some out. The sample lists about 25,000 clones, roughly four fifths seen once, with around 10% in the top ten. This clone appeared a few times. Germline-derived CDR1 and CDR2 are MDHEN and SYDVKM. This CDR3 comprises 15 residues. Trimming left V 7 bases short and J 4 bases short, with 17 bases between. The sequenced sample consisted of CD8+ T cells sorted from blood. The TCR sequence derives from a woman in her late teens or twenties in good health. V and J are TRBV28 and TRBJ1-5; perhaps TRBD1 as D (6 bases). This chain's CDR3 is CASTSMWTENQPQHF. As DNA, the CDR3 is TGTGCCAGCACCAGCATGTGGACAGAGAATCAGCCCCAGCATTTT.